The 26 T cell receptor beta chains reported below all come from one sample, sequenced in a study of T cells after yellow fever vaccination. TCRdb re-called the 5' RACE reads with MiXCR, one entry per CDR3 protein. The sample lists 300,000 to 400,000 distinct CDR3 sequences; roughly 8.6% were seen once. The sequencing used PBMCs, collected about 49 days after the first yellow fever vaccination. Receptors were obtained from a man aged 18 to 30 who received the YFV17D yellow fever vaccine.

This clonotype was picked up many times. V and J are TRBV7-2 and TRBJ1-5, with D unresolved. The germline V gene has CDR1 SGHTA and CDR2 FQGNSA. The CDR3 has 13 amino acids. Between the trimmed V and J ends, which lost 5 bases and 4 bases, there was a span of 9 bases. The CDR3 loop reads CASSQRGNQPQHF. CDR3 nucleotides: TGTGCCAGCAGCCAACGGGGAAATCAGCCCCAGCATTTT.

The rearrangement uses TRBV6-2 or TRBV6-3 and TRBJ1-1, with a possible D match to TRBD1 (6 bases). Trimming took off 7 bases at V and 4 bases at J, with 13 bases between the two ends. Germline V gives CDR1 MNHEY, CDR2 SVGEGT. The CDR3 contains 13 residues. CDR3 residues: CASNPTGTTEAFF. Here the CDR3 DNA reads TGTGCCAGCAACCCGACAGGAACCACTGAAGCTTTCTTT.

This clonotype was seen many times. The chain combines TRBV9 with TRBJ2-1, with 10 positions matching TRBD2. V dropped 0 bases and J dropped 4; count of bases not matched to a gene: 1. Germline V gene sequence: CDR1 SGDLS, CDR2 YYNGEE. There are 15 residues in the CDR3. The CDR3 region is CASSVAAGGYNEQFF. The CDR3 region has the DNA TGTGCCAGCAGCGTAGCAGCGGGGGGGTACAATGAGCAGTTCTTC.

The chain links TRBV15 to TRBJ1-5, with 9 nucleotides matching TRBD1. The CDR3 contains 13 residues. Germline CDR1 LNHNV, CDR2 YYDKDF (reference sequence). V shed 4 bases, J shed 7 bases, and the junction held 2 bases outside the gene matches. This CDR3 reads CATSNRGQQPQHF. For the CDR3, the DNA is TGTGCCACCAGCAACAGGGGGCAACAGCCCCAGCATTTT.

This clonotype was counted many times. The chain is built from TRBV10-2 and TRBJ2-3; D may correspond to TRBD1 or TRBD2 (5 bases each). This CDR3 has 16 amino acids. Germline values: CDR1 WSHSY, CDR2 SAAADI. With 3 bases removed from V and 1 base from J, the gap between germline ends came to 14 bases. CDR3 sequence (DNA): TGCGCCAGCAGTGATTCGGGACCACCTCGCACAGATACGCAGTATTTT. This sequence encodes CASSDSGPPRTDTQYF.

J is TRBJ2-7 and V is TRBV10-3; possible D gene TRBD2, 5 bases. V was pared by 6 bases and J by 0 bases, with 9 bases between. Germline CDR1 reads ENHRY; CDR2 reads SYGVKD. The CDR3 consists of 13 residues. The CDR3, as DNA: TGTGCCATCAGGGACTTTAACTCCTACGAGCAGTACTTC. This translates into CAIRDFNSYEQYF.

This sequence joins TRBV30 and TRBJ2-1, with 10 nucleotides matching TRBD2. CDR3 length: 14 amino acids. The ends lost 8 bases at V and 4 bases at J; junction bases unmatched: 8. Germline lookup yields CDR1 GTSNPN and CDR2 SVGIG (reference sequence). This CDR3 is CAKSSGGTYNEQFF. The CDR3 DNA follows: TGTGCCAAATCTAGCGGGGGAACGTACAATGAGCAGTTCTTC.

This clonotype was found a few times. The chain links TRBV5-1 to TRBJ2-3; weak D call: TRBD1 (6 bases). The CDR3 totals 16 residues. The V gene's germline CDR1 is SGHRS and CDR2 YFSETQ. The V end lost 1 base, the J end lost 3 bases, and 15 bases lay between the germline ends. The chain's CDR3 is CASSLNSDSRTDTQYF. Written as DNA, the CDR3 is TGCGCCAGCAGCTTGAACTCGGACAGCAGGACAGATACGCAGTATTTT.

This clonotype has only a few counts. This chain connects TRBV7-6 to TRBJ1-2; possible D gene TRBD1, 6 bases. Deletions cut 1 base from V and 4 bases from J, with 10 bases between. Germline CDR1 SGHVS, CDR2 FNYEAQ. The CDR3 length is 14 residues. CDR3 sequence reads: CASSLDPDSYGYTF. As DNA, the CDR3 is TGTGCCAGCAGCTTAGATCCGGACAGCTATGGCTACACCTTC.

J is TRBJ2-5 and V is TRBV5-6; no clear D. Trimming cost V 2 bases and J 3 bases, with 8 bases left between them. Germline V gene sequence: CDR1 SGHDT, CDR2 YYEEEE. CDR3 size: 13 residues. CDR3 amino acids: CASSLRTEETQYF. Written as DNA, the CDR3 is TGTGCCAGCAGCTTAAGGACCGAAGAGACCCAGTACTTC.

The chain recombines TRBV12-3 or TRBV12-4 with TRBJ1-2; 9 nucleotides match TRBD1. Trimming cost V 3 bases and J 4 bases; bases outside gene matches: 6. The CDR3 is made up of 15 amino acids. This CDR3 is CASSLGTGTIYGYTF. DNA for the CDR3: TGTGCCAGCAGTTTGGGGACAGGGACAATCTATGGCTACACCTTC.

The chain has TRBV4-3 and TRBJ2-7, with D perhaps matching TRBD1 or TRBD2 (6 bases each). Germline CDR1 LGHNA, CDR2 YSLEER. This CDR3 region has 15 residues. V lost 3 bases and J lost 6, with 18 bases in between. The DNA for the CDR3 is TGCGCCAGCAGCCATTCCCTCGGGGGCCCGGGCGAGCAGTACTTC. It encodes CASSHSLGGPGEQYF.

The table lists this clonotype with many counts. The chain is built from TRBV12-3 or TRBV12-4 and TRBJ2-3; D not resolved. V was clipped by 6 bases and J by 4 bases, with 8 bases between them. This CDR3 is 12 amino acids long. The CDR3 DNA is TGTGCCAGCAGACGTTTGCCAGATACGCAGTATTTT. Residues: CASRRLPDTQYF.

This clonotype came up a few times. The V gene is TRBV20-1, the J gene TRBJ2-5; 13 bases line up with TRBD2. The junction had 8 bases not matched to a gene; V was cut back by 6 bases and J by 4 bases. CDR3 length: 15 residues. Germline-derived CDR1 and CDR2 are DFQATT and SNEGSKA (reference sequence). The CDR3 protein is CSATGTSGAGETQYF. Here the CDR3 DNA reads TGCAGTGCCACAGGGACTAGCGGGGCGGGAGAGACCCAGTACTTC.

This clonotype has only a few counts. This chain connects TRBV9 to TRBJ2-7; D is perhaps TRBD1 or TRBD2 (6 bases each). CDR3 length equals 15 residues. The V end was cut by 0 bases, the J end by 4 bases, with 14 bases between. Germline assignment: CDR1 SGDLS and CDR2 YYNGEE. The CDR3 here is CASSVATGGPYEQYF. CDR3 in DNA: TGTGCCAGCAGCGTAGCTACCGGGGGCCCTTACGAGCAGTACTTC.

This clonotype was counted only a few times. The CDR3 reads CASSLTRRGGRPPSTDTQYF. DNA for the CDR3: TGTGCCAGCAGTTTAACCAGGCGGGGGGGTCGACCTCCGAGCACAGATACGCAGTATTTT. The chain couples TRBV28 to TRBJ2-3; the match to TRBD2 covers 9 bases. In germline, CDR1 is MDHEN, CDR2 SYDVKM. V lost 2 bases and J lost 0; bases outside the gene matches: 15. CDR3 size: 20 residues.

This clonotype showed up many times. The J gene is TRBJ2-1, the V gene TRBV5-1; weak D call: TRBD1 (6 bases). Germline assignment: CDR1 SGHRS and CDR2 YFSETQ. This CDR3 region has 15 residues. Trimming pared 4 bases from V and 3 bases from J, leaving 14 bases between. This chain's CDR3 is CASSLERGYYNEQFF. The CDR3 nucleotides read TGCGCCAGCAGCCTGGAAAGGGGGTACTACAATGAGCAGTTCTTC.

J is TRBJ2-7 and V is TRBV10-3, with TRBD2 matching 7 bases. The trim removed 2 bases at V and 5 bases at J, leaving 6 bases unmatched. Germline-derived CDR1 and CDR2 are ENHRY and SYGVKD. This CDR3 is 14 amino acids long. CDR3 residues: CAISEGGGVDEQYV. CDR3 sequence (DNA): TGTGCCATCAGTGAGGGGGGGGGGGTCGACGAGCAGTACGTC.

In its sample, this clonotype was seen a few times. The chain is built from TRBV10-3 and TRBJ2-5; TRBD2 matches 9 bases. This CDR3 is built from 15 residues. V shed 0 bases, J shed 3 bases, and the junction held 2 bases outside the gene matches. Germline-derived CDR1 and CDR2 are ENHRY and SYGVKD. The CDR3 here is CAISESAGGKETQYF. CDR3 coding DNA: TGTGCCATCAGTGAGTCTGCGGGGGGGAAAGAGACCCAGTACTTC.

This clonotype has only a few counts. The chain recombines TRBV12-3 or TRBV12-4 with TRBJ2-1, with 7 bases lining up with TRBD1. The V segment lost 0 bases and the J segment 4 bases; nucleotides outside the gene matches: 9. The CDR3 runs to 17 residues. CDR3 sequence reads: CASSLAPGQALYNEQFF. The CDR3 bases are TGTGCCAGCAGTTTAGCGCCAGGACAGGCGTTATACAATGAGCAGTTCTTC.

This chain links TRBV12-3 or TRBV12-4 with TRBJ1-5; perhaps TRBD1 as D (5 bases). V lost 5 bases to trimming and J lost 5 bases, with 13 bases between them. The CDR3 is 14 amino acids. The CDR3 sequence: CASSGKGIYQPQHF. Written as DNA, the CDR3 is TGTGCCAGCAGTGGGAAGGGGATTTATCAGCCCCAGCATTTT.

V gene TRBV5-1 combines with J gene TRBJ2-2; D possibly corresponds to TRBD1 (6 bases). The CDR3 totals 14 residues. V lost 0 bases, J lost 8 bases, and 11 bases lay in between. The germline V gene has CDR1 SGHRS and CDR2 YFSETQ. CDR3 sequence reads: CASSLAATGGELFF. The CDR3 bases are TGCGCCAGCAGCTTGGCCGCAACAGGGGGGGAGCTGTTTTTT.

V is TRBV7-6 and J is TRBJ1-4; no definite D call. CDR1 and CDR2 (germline): SGHVS, FNYEAQ. The germline V and J ends were trimmed by 4 bases and 4 bases, with 7 bases remaining between them. The CDR3 has 13 residues. For the CDR3, the DNA is TGTGCCAGCAGCTCGGACGGTAATGAAAAACTGTTTTTT. As protein: CASSSDGNEKLFF.

The V and J genes are TRBV3-1 and TRBJ2-1, with 9 bases that match TRBD2. CDR1 LGHDT and CDR2 YNNKEL come from the germline V gene (reference sequence). This CDR3 has 16 amino acids. The trim removed 3 bases at V and 12 bases at J, leaving 15 bases unmatched. The CDR3 region is CASSHLVASGEGLQFF. CDR3 nucleotides: TGTGCCAGCAGCCACCTCGTGGCTAGCGGGGAAGGGTTGCAGTTCTTC.

In this sample, this clonotype turned up a few times. The CDR3 is CASSLRPSGGPWTEQFF. The CDR3 nucleotides read TGTGCCAGCAGCTTGCGGCCTAGCGGGGGGCCTTGGACTGAGCAGTTCTTC. V is TRBV7-6 and J is TRBJ2-1; 11 bases agree with TRBD2. This CDR3 contains 17 residues. CDR1 is SGHVS and CDR2 is FNYEAQ in the germline V gene. Germline trimming cut 3 bases from V and 9 bases from J; bases unmatched to any gene: 13.

This clonotype was picked up a small number of times. The chain employs TRBV5-4 and TRBJ2-7, with D possibly being TRBD1 (5 bases). Trimming took 0 bases from V and 5 from J, leaving 15 bases between them. CDR1 and CDR2 (germline): SGHNT, YYREEE (reference sequence). The CDR3 runs 15 residues. Here the CDR3 DNA reads TGTGCCAGCAGCTTGGCGGGCAGGGAAACCCACGAGCAGTACTTC. Protein sequence: CASSLAGRETHEQYF.